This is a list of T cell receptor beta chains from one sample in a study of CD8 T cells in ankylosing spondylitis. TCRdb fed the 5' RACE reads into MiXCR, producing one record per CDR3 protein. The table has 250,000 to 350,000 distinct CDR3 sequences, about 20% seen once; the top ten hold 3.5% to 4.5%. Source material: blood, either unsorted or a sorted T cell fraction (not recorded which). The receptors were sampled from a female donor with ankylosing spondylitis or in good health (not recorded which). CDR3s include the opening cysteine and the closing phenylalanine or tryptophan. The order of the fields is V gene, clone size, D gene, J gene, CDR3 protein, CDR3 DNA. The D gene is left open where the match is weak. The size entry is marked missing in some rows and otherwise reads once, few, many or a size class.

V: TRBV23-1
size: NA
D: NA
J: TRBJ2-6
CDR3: CASSQIRLRGRWFRANVLTF
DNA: TGCGCCAGCAGTCAAATAAGGCTCAGGGGAAGGTGGTTTAGGGCCAACGTCCTGACTTTC

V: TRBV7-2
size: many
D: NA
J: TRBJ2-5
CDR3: CASSYGPTKTQYF
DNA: TGTGCCAGCAGTTATGGACCTACGAAGACCCAGTACTTC

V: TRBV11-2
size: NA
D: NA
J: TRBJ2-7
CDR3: CASTWRVRVEQYF
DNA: TGTGCCAGCACCTGGCGGGTCCGGGTTGAGCAGTACTTC

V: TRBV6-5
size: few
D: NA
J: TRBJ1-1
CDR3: CASSYGGPVVGTEAFF
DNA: TGTGCCAGCAGTTACGGGGGGCCGGTCGTCGGGACTGAAGCTTTCTTT

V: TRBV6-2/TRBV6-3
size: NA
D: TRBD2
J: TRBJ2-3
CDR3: CASSYSKTSGSDTQYF
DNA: TGTGCCAGCAGTTACTCGAAAACTAGCGGGAGTGATACGCAGTATTTT

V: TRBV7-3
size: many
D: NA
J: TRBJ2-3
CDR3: CASSELGGDTQYF
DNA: TGTGCCAGCAGCGAACTAGGGGGTGATACGCAGTATTTT

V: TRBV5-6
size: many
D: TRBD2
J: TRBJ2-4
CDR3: CASSRLAQKNIQYF
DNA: TGTGCCAGCAGCCGACTAGCCCAGAAAAACATTCAGTACTTC

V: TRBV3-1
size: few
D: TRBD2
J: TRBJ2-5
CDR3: CASSRGGLAGTGETQYF
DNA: TGTGCCAGCAGCCGCGGGGGACTAGCGGGCACCGGGGAGACCCAGTACTTC

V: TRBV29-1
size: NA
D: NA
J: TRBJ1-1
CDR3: CSVERRGRGNTEAFF
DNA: TGCAGCGTTGAAAGACGGGGTCGCGGGAACACTGAAGCTTTCTTT

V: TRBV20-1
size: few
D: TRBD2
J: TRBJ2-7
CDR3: CSALTGGANYEQYF
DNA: TGCAGTGCCTTAACGGGGGGTGCTAATTACGAGCAGTACTTC

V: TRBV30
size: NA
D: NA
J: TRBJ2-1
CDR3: CAWTKDEQFF
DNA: TGTGCCTGGACCAAGGATGAGCAGTTCTTC

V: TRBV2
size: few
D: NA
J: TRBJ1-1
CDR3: CASRPARGRNTEAFF
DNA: TGTGCCAGCAGACCCGCCAGGGGACGGAACACTGAAGCTTTCTTT

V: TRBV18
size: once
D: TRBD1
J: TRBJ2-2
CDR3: CASSSEPTGTNTGELFF
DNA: TGTGCCAGCTCATCCGAACCGACAGGGACGAACACCGGGGAGCTGTTTTTT

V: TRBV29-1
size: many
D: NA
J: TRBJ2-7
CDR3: CSVRAGQYEQYF
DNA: TGCAGCGTTAGGGCAGGTCAATACGAGCAGTACTTC

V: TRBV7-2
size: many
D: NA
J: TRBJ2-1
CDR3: CASSLERRYNEQFF
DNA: TGTGCCAGCAGCTTAGAGCGACGGTACAATGAGCAGTTCTTC

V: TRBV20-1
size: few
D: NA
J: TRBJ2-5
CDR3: CSARDIGSRNPPETQYF
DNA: TGCAGTGCTAGAGATATAGGGTCCCGGAACCCCCCGGAGACCCAGTACTTC

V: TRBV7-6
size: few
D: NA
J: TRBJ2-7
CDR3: CASSSADSSSYEQYF
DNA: TGTGCCAGCAGCTCAGCGGACAGTAGCTCCTACGAGCAGTACTTC

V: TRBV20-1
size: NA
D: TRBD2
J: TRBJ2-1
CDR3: CSAIGLAGGYNEQFF
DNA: TGCAGTGCTATCGGACTAGCGGGAGGGTACAATGAGCAGTTCTTC

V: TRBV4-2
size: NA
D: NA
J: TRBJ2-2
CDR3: CASSRGGRDGELFF
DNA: TGTGCCAGCAGCCGGGGAGGACGGGACGGGGAGCTGTTTTTT